This TCR beta chain is drawn from a study of regulatory T cells in long-lasting Graves disease. The CDR3 loop spans 14 amino acids. Per the germline V gene, CDR1 is DFQATT and CDR2 is SNEGSKA (reference sequence). Trimming took 0 bases from V and 3 from J, leaving 12 bases between them. Study-level points and caveats: Compared with new cases, persistent Graves' patients showed reduced TCR diversity. A greater number of public clonotypes (approximately 2,700) was shared by persistent patients than by new patients (about 890). Persistent disease preferred TRBV28, TRBJ1-2 and TRBJ2-5.

Time point in this sample: persistent/refractory GD, antithyroid drugs over 5 years with positive TRAb. Making the TCR library involved RNA that had been extracted from PBMCs. iRepertoire HTBI primers and Arm-PCR of CDR3 regions built TCR beta libraries. TCRdb re-called the multiplex PCR reads through MiXCR, storing one row per CDR3 protein. The sample shows about 400,000 distinct CDR3 sequences, about a fifth of them seen only once. This clonotype was counted a few times. Its antigen remains unidentified. V and J are TRBV20-1 and TRBJ2-7; no clear D gene. The material was peripheral blood mononuclear cells (PBMCs), obtained when the disease was refractory, from a patient treated with antithyroid drugs. The TCR originated in a female donor with Graves disease. This chain's CDR3 is CSARDAGKYYEQYF. CDR3 in DNA: TGCAGTGCTAGAGACGCCGGCAAATACTACGAGCAGTACTTC.